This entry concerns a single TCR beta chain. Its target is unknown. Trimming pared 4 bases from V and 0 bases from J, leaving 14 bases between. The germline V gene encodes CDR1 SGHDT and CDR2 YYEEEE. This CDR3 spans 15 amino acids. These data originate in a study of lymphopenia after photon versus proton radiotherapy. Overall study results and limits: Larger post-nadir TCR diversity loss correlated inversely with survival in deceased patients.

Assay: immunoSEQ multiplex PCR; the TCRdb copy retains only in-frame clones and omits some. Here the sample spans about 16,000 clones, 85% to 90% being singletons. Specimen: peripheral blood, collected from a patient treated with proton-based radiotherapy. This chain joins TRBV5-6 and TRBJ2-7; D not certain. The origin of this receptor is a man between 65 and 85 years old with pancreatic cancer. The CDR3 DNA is TGTGCCAGCAGCGCACGCGGTTGGTTCTCCTACGAGCAGTACTTC. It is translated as CASSARGWFSYEQYF. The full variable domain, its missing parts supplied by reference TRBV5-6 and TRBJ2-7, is DAGVTQSPTHLIKTRGQQVTLRCSPKSGHDTVSWYQQALGQGPQFIFQYYEEEERQRGNFPDRFSGHQFPNYSSELNVNALLLGDSALYLCASSARGWFSYEQYFGPGTRLTVT.